This TCR beta chain comes out of a study of cytomegalovirus exposure and HLA in healthy donors. In the PCR, 60 Vbeta and 13 Jbeta primers were used. The assay was immunoSEQ multiplex PCR, and TCRdb's table has in-frame clones only and misses some. The table records around 63,000 clones, more than 80% of them present only once. About this clone: The antigen remains undetermined.

Regarding the study as a whole: A highly shared variant cluster was judged a likely technical artifact. In a later analysis, the majority of CMV-associated beta chains seemingly showed HLA restriction. Later analysis suggested links between common viral pathogens and several top significant clusters.

Each donor was healthy, and each was a bone marrow donor. This CDR3 comprises 13 residues. Germline values: CDR1 WNHNN, CDR2 SYGVQD (reference sequence). V and J are TRBV10-1 and TRBJ2-5, with 8 positions matching TRBD1. The DNA end is more similar to TRBJ2-7, so the J call may be wrong. Sample: PBMCs. The sequence came from a young woman in good health and CMV-seronegative. DNA of the CDR3: TGCGCCAACCTGGGACAGGCCCTCTACGAGCAGTACTTC. It specifies CANLGQALYEQYF.